This passage covers 18 T cell receptor beta chains from one sample sequenced in a study of beta chain features in type 1 diabetes. The isolated RNA, all of it, was reverse transcribed, so expressed TCRB transcripts were what got sequenced. TCRdb's table, derived via immunoSEQ multiplex PCR, lists solely in-frame clones and lacks some. The data hold about 240,000 clones, with roughly 30% observed a single time. Sequenced sample: central memory CD4+ T cells from blood. Receptors were obtained from a man aged 25-45 years in good health.

This clone was counted between two and nine times. The chain uses TRBV7-9 and TRBJ2-5, with 7 bases matching TRBD2. There are 17 residues in the CDR3. Germline CDR1 SEHNR, CDR2 FQNEAQ (reference sequence). V trimming: 7 bases; J trimming: 3 bases; junction bases outside the gene matches: 17. The CDR3 is CASTIGWELAAEETQYF. In DNA, the CDR3 is TGTGCCAGCACCATTGGTTGGGAGCTAGCGGCTGAAGAGACCCAGTACTTC.

In its sample, this clone was seen a few times. The chain recombines TRBV21-1 with TRBJ1-5; the table's D call, TRBD1, was not checked against the DNA. TRBV21-1 is a pseudogene segment. CDR3 length equals 16 residues. The CDR3 protein is CASSSFLTGLNQPQHF. CDR3 coding DNA: TGTGCCAGCAGCAGCTTTCTGACAGGGCTCAATCAGCCCCAGCATTTT.

The sample holds a few counts of this clone. The CDR3 DNA is TGTGCCAGCAGCGATTTTTTGGCGCAGTATTTT. It is translated as CASSDFLAQYF. J is TRBJ2-3 and V is TRBV2; D ambiguous. CDR1 SNHLY and CDR2 FYNNEI come from the germline V gene. The CDR3 has 11 amino acids. V was clipped by 6 bases and J by 10 bases, with 11 bases between them.

In this sample, this clone turned up a few times. This same CDR3 is encoded by further DNA sequences in the sample. The chain has TRBV5-4 and TRBJ2-3, with a weak D call TRBD2 (5 bases). The CDR3 has 12 residues. Germline values: CDR1 SGHNT, CDR2 YYREEE (reference sequence). Trimming pared 2 bases from V and 6 bases from J, leaving 7 bases between. CDR3 bases: TGTGCCAGCAGCTTATCTAGCGATACGCAGTATTTT. Translating it yields CASSLSSDTQYF.

CDR3 protein: CASSFGGHLGEQYF. CDR3 DNA: TGTGCCAGCAGCTTCGGGGGGCACTTGGGCGAGCAGTACTTC. This chain links TRBV5-6 with TRBJ2-7; D is possibly TRBD2 (7 bases). Germline V gives CDR1 SGHDT, CDR2 YYEEEE. Trimming removed 2 bases at V and 6 bases at J, with 15 bases between. The CDR3 length is 14 residues.

The chain is built from TRBV7-2 and TRBJ1-2, with D uncertain. There are 13 residues in the CDR3. The germline gives CDR1 SGHTA, CDR2 FQGNSA. V gave up 5 bases and J gave up 4 bases, with 11 bases separating them. The CDR3 is CASSPPEGYGYTF. In DNA form, the CDR3 reads TGTGCCAGCAGCCCCCCTGAGGGCTATGGCTACACCTTC. Using reference TRBV7-2 and TRBJ1-2 for the parts outside the CDR3, the full variable domain is GAGVSQSPSNKVTEKGKDVELRCDPISGHTALYWYRQSLGQGLEFLIYFQGNSAPDKSGLPSDRFSAERTGGSVSTLTIQRTQQEDSAVYLCASSPPEGYGYTFGSGTRLTVV.

This clone was detected a few times. The rearrangement links TRBV5-6 to TRBJ2-2, with a possible D match to TRBD1 (6 bases). The V gene's germline CDR1 is SGHDT and CDR2 YYEEEE. CDR3 size: 15 residues. Trimming left V 1 base short and J 4 bases short, with 11 bases between. The CDR3 region has the DNA TGTGCCAGCAGCTTGAGGGGGACGAGCACCGGGGAGCTGTTTTTT. Translating gives CASSLRGTSTGELFF.

V usage is TRBV7-2 and J usage is TRBJ2-3; TRBD2 aligns across 14 bases. Germline trimming cut 5 bases from V and 4 bases from J; bases unmatched to any gene: 5. This CDR3 comprises 16 residues. Germline CDR1 is SGHTA and CDR2 is FQGNSA. CDR3 coding DNA: TGTGCCAGCAGCGGGACTAGCGGGGGACTCGCAGATACGCAGTATTTT. Protein product: CASSGTSGGLADTQYF.

The chain carries TRBV18 and TRBJ2-1; 8 nucleotides agree with TRBD1. The germline gives CDR1 KGHSH, CDR2 LQKENI. The ends lost 4 bases at V and 7 bases at J; junction bases unmatched: 0. There are 12 residues in the CDR3. CDR3: CASSRTGNEQFF. CDR3 nucleotide sequence: TGTGCCAGCTCACGGACAGGGAATGAGCAGTTCTTC. The complete variable domain, with remaining parts taken from reference TRBV18 and TRBJ2-1, reads NAGVMQNPRHLVRRRGQEARLRCSPMKGHSHVYWYRQLPEEGLKFMVYLQKENIIDESGMPKERFSAEFPKEGPSILRIQQVVRGDSAAYFCASSRTGNEQFFGPGTRLTVL.

This clone occurred many times. The J gene is TRBJ2-1, the V gene TRBV18; TRBD2 matches at 7 bases. The CDR3 runs 15 residues. V lost 2 bases and J lost 3; bases outside the gene matches: 4. CDR1 is KGHSH and CDR2 is LQKENI in the germline V gene. The CDR3 is CASSPGEGLYNEQFF. The CDR3 nucleotides are TGTGCCAGCTCACCAGGGGAGGGCCTCTACAATGAGCAGTTCTTC.

This clone was found many times. The J gene is TRBJ2-1, the V gene TRBV7-9, with 10 bases fitting TRBD1. Germline assignment: CDR1 SEHNR and CDR2 FQNEAQ (reference sequence). The ends lost 6 bases at V and 2 bases at J; junction bases unmatched: 13. The CDR3 loop spans 18 amino acids. The chain's CDR3 is CASSRGQGPGSPYNEQFF. As DNA, the CDR3 is TGTGCCAGCAGTAGGGGACAGGGGCCCGGGTCCCCCTACAATGAGCAGTTCTTC.

The chain recombines TRBV28 with TRBJ1-1; D is possibly TRBD1 (5 bases). The CDR3 runs to 14 residues. V was trimmed by 5 bases and J by 2 bases, leaving 12 bases between them. Germline V lookup: CDR1 MDHEN, CDR2 SYDVKM. The CDR3 bases are TGTGCCAGCAGTCGAACAGGTGCCAACACTGAAGCTTTCTTT. This codes for CASSRTGANTEAFF.

This clone was detected only a few times. The J gene is TRBJ1-5, the V gene TRBV2, with D hard to call. V lost 2 bases and J 5 bases, leaving 7 bases between the germline ends. The CDR3 extends over 13 amino acids. Germline V CDR1 and CDR2: SNHLY, FYNNEI. The CDR3 sequence is CASSERRYQPQHF. As DNA, the CDR3 is TGTGCCAGCAGTGAAAGGAGGTATCAGCCCCAGCATTTT.

This clone has more than one count but fewer than ten. This chain connects TRBV9 to TRBJ1-5; 8 nucleotides match TRBD1. The germline V gene has CDR1 SGDLS and CDR2 YYNGEE. CDR3 size: 15 residues. V dropped 5 bases and J dropped 1; count of bases not matched to a gene: 5. The CDR3, as DNA: TGTGCCAGCAGTCGACAGGGGATGAGCAATCAGCCCCAGCATTTT. It specifies CASSRQGMSNQPQHF.

CDR3 nucleotides: TGTGCCAGCAGCCTTACAATAGACTACGAGCAGTACTTC. Translation: CASSLTIDYEQYF. The chain carries TRBV7-2 and TRBJ2-7; D is undetermined. This CDR3 comprises 13 residues. CDR1 and CDR2 (germline): SGHTA, FQGNSA. The germline V and J ends were trimmed by 5 bases and 3 bases, with 11 bases remaining between them.

This chain links TRBV7-7 with TRBJ2-3, with D unresolved. Germline V gives CDR1 SSHAT, CDR2 FNYEAQ (reference sequence). Trimming took 1 base from V and 1 from J, leaving 12 bases between them. The CDR3 extends over 16 amino acids. Written as DNA, the CDR3 is TGTGCCAGCAGCTTAGGGCCGGGCCTCGGCACAGATACGCAGTATTTT. This sequence encodes CASSLGPGLGTDTQYF.

This chain uses TRBV2 with TRBJ2-7; D gene uncertain. Deletions cut 3 bases from V and 2 bases from J, with 5 bases between. Germline V gene data show CDR1 as SNHLY and CDR2 as FYNNEI. The CDR3 is 12 amino acids. The CDR3: CASSEATYEQYF. In DNA form, the CDR3 reads TGTGCCAGCAGTGAGGCGACCTACGAGCAGTACTTC.

The rearrangement links TRBV6-6 to TRBJ1-5; D is uncertain. V was clipped by 6 bases and J by 5 bases, with 8 bases between them. Germline CDR1 MNHNY, CDR2 SVGAGI (reference sequence). The length of the CDR3 is 12 residues. CDR3 DNA: TGTGCCAGCAGACGCGGGGATCAGCCCCAGCATTTT. As protein: CASRRGDQPQHF.